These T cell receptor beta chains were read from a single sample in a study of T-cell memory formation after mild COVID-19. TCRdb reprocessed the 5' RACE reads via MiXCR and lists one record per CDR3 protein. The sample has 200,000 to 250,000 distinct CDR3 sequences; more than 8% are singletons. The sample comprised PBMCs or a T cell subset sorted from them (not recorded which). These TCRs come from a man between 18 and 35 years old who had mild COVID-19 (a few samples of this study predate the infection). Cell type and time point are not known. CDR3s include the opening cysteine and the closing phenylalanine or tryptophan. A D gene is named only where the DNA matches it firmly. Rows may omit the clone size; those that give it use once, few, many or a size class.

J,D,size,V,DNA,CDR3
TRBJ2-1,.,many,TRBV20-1,TGCAGTGCTAGAGAGGGGCGGGAAGCTGAGCAGTTCTTC,CSAREGREAEQFF
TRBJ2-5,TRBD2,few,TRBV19,TGTGCCAGTAGTATCCGAGCGGGGGGGAGGGAGACCCAGTACTTC,CASSIRAGGRETQYF
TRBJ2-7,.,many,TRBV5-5,TGTGCCAGCAGCTGGGGGGTCCCCTCCTACGAGCAGTACTTC,CASSWGVPSYEQYF
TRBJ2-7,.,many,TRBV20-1,TGCAGTGCTAGGACAGCTGCCTACGAGCAGTACTTC,CSARTAAYEQYF
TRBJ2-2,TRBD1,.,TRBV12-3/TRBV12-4,TGTGCCAGCAGAAACGGACAGGGGAACACCGGGGAGCTGTTTTTT,CASRNGQGNTGELFF
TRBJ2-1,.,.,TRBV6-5,TGTGCCAGCAGTTACGGGGGTGGTAGCGCTAATGAGCAGTTCTTC,CASSYGGGSANEQFF
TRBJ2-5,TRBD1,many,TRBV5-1,TGCGCCAGCAGCCAGACAGGGGGGGACGAGACCCAGTACTTC,CASSQTGGDETQYF
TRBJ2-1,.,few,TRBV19,TGTGCCAGTAGTATGAGGGGTAGTGCCTACAATGAGCAGTTCTTC,CASSMRGSAYNEQFF
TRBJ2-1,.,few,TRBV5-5,TGTGCCAGCAGCACCTACCCAGTTTCCAATGAGCAGTTCTTC,CASSTYPVSNEQFF
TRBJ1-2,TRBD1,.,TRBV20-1,TGCAGTGCTAGAGATCAGGGACAGGGAAACTATGGCTACACCTTC,CSARDQGQGNYGYTF
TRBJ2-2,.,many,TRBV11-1,TGTGCCAGCAGCTTAAGCCTTCCTCCTGGGGAGCTGTTTTTT,CASSLSLPPGELFF
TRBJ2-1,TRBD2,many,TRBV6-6,TGTGCCATCCGGCCGACTAGCGGGTACAATGAGCAGTTCTTC,CAIRPTSGYNEQFF
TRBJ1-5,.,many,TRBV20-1,TGCAGTGCTAGAGACAGTAACAATCAGCCCCAGCATTTT,CSARDSNNQPQHF
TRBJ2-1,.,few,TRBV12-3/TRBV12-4,TGTGCCAGCAGTTTAGCGGGGGGGCCCTCCGAGCAGTTCTTC,CASSLAGGPSEQFF
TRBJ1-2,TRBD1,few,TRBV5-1,TGCGCCAGCAGCCTCGGGACAGGGGGCGGCTTCAACTATGGCTACACCTTC,CASSLGTGGGFNYGYTF
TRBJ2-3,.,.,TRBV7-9,TGTGCCAGCAGCTTAGAGGAGCGGACGCAGTATTTT,CASSLEERTQYF
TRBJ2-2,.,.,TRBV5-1,TGCGCCAGCATGCGAGTACAGGCGGACACCGGGGAGCTGTTTTTT,CASMRVQADTGELFF
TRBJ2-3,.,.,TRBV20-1,TGCAGTGGGACCGTAGCAGGAACAGATACGCAGTATTTT,CSGTVAGTDTQYF
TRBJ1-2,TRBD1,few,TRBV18,TGTGCCAGCCGCTGGGACAGAGGGTCCTATGGCTACACCTTC,CASRWDRGSYGYTF
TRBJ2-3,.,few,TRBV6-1,TGTGCCAGCAGTGATAAAGGGGGTATCGGGGTCACAGATACGCAGTATTTT,CASSDKGGIGVTDTQYF
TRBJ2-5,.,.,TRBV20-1,TGCAGTGCTAGAGATCTCCAGGTACCCCAAGAGACCCAGTACTTC,CSARDLQVPQETQYF
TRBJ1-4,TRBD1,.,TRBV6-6,TGTGCCACCCACTTGGGGACAGGGGAAAAACTGTTTTTT,CATHLGTGEKLFF
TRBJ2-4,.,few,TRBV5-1,TGCGCCAGCAGCTACTCGGGGGTGGAAAACATTCAGTACTTC,CASSYSGVENIQYF
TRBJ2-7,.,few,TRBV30,TGTGCCTGGAATATTGTTGGGGGAGGGCAGTACTTC,CAWNIVGGGQYF
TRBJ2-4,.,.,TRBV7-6,TGTGCCAGCAGCTCAAGTTACAAAAACATTCAGTACTTC,CASSSSYKNIQYF
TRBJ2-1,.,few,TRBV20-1,TGCAGTGCTAGGCGGGATTTGGGGGATTATCACAATGAGCAGTTCTTC,CSARRDLGDYHNEQFF
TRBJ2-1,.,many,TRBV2,TGTGCCAGCAAACGGGACACCAACAATGAGCAGTTCTTC,CASKRDTNNEQFF
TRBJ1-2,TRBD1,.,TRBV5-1,TGCGCCAGCAGCTCCAGCCTCGGACAGGGTGATGGCTACACCTTC,CASSSSLGQGDGYTF
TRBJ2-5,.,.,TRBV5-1,TGCGCCAGCAGCTTGGCTGGGTTCAGGACCCAGTACTTC,CASSLAGFRTQYF
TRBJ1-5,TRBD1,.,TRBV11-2,TGTGCCAGCAGCTTATCGATCACAGGGGGCGATCAGCCCCAGCATTTT,CASSLSITGGDQPQHF
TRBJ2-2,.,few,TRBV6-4,TGTGCCAGCAGTCCACAGGGTGTAAGCACCGGGGAGCTGTTTTTT,CASSPQGVSTGELFF
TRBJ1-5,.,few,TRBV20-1,TGCAGTGCTAGTAGTTTGGCCAGGGCCGATCAGCCCCAGCATTTT,CSASSLARADQPQHF
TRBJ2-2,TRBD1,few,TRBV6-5,TGTGCCAGCAGTTATTGGACAGGGGTGGGCGGGGAGCTGTTTTTT,CASSYWTGVGGELFF
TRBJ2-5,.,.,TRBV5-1,TGCGCCAGCAGCCTGGAGGGACTTCCGTACCAAGAGACCCAGTACTTC,CASSLEGLPYQETQYF
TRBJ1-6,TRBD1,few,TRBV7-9,TGTGCCAGCAGCTTGGACGCCGGGACAGGGGGTTCACCCCTCCACTTT,CASSLDAGTGGSPLHF
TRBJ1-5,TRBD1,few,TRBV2,TGTGCCAGCAGAACCGGGACAGGGAGCAATCAGCCCCAGCATTTT,CASRTGTGSNQPQHF
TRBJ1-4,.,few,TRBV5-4,TGTGCCAGCAGCTTGAAGGCACAGGGCGGTGAAAAACTGTTTTTT,CASSLKAQGGEKLFF
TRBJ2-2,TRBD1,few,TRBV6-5,TGTGCCAGCAGTACCGACAGGGACCGGGAGCTGTTTTTT,CASSTDRDRELFF
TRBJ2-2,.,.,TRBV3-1,TGTGCCAGCAGCCAAGACCAGCCCGGGGAGCTGTTTTTT,CASSQDQPGELFF
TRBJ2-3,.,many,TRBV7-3,TGTGCCAGCAGCGCCACAGGGTTCACAGATACGCAGTATTTT,CASSATGFTDTQYF